This entry is about one T cell receptor (beta chain). TCRdb's copy holds only in-frame clones and misses some; the assay was immunoSEQ multiplex PCR. This table has about 71,000 clones, approximately 90% appearing once. This sample was included in a study of blood T cell repertoires in COVID-19. Overall study context: T cells, B-cell-depleted T cells, or PBMCs provided the cDNA or gDNA that served as material.

The sample comprised peripheral blood. The sequence derives from a woman younger than 35 with acute or convalescent COVID-19.

The CDR3: CASSPPATGGSFGYTF. CDR3 coding DNA: TGTGCCAGCTCACCACCGGCTACAGGGGGTTCGTTTGGCTACACCTTC. The gene calls are TRBV18 and TRBJ1-2, with TRBD1 matching over 8 bases. Germline loops: CDR1 KGHSH, CDR2 LQKENI. This CDR3 has 16 amino acids. Trimming cost V 0 bases and J 7 bases; bases outside gene matches: 10.